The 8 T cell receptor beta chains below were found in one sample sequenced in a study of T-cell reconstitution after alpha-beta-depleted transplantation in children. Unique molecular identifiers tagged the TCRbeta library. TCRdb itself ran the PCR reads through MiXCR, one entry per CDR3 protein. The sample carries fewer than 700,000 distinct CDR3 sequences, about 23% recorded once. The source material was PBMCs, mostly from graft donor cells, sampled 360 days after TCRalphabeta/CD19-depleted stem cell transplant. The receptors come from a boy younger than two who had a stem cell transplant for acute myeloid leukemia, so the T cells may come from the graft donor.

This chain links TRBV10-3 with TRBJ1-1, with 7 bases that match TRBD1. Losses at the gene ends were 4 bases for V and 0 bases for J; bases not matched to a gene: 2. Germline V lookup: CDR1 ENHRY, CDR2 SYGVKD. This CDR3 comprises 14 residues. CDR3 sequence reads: CAISGGTVNTEAFF. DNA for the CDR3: TGTGCCATCAGTGGGGGGACAGTGAACACTGAAGCTTTCTTT.

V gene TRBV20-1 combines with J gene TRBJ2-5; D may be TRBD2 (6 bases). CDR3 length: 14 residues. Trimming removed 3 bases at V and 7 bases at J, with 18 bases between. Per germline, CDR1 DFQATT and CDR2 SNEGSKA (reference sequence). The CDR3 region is CSARTVTMGGTQYF. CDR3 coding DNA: TGCAGTGCTAGGACAGTTACAATGGGGGGGACCCAGTACTTC.

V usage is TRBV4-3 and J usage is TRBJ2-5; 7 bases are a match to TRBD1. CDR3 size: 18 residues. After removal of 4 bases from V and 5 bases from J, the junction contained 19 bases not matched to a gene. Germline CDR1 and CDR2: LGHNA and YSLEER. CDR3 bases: TGCGCCAGCAGCCGACGCTTACAAATGGGGACAGTTGGGGAGACCCAGTACTTC. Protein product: CASSRRLQMGTVGETQYF.

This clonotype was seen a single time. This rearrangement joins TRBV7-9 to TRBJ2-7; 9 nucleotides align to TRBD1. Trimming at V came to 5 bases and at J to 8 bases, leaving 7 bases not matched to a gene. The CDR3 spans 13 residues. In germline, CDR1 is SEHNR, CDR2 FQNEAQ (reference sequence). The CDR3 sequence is CASSQDRGWQQYF. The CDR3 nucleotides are TGTGCCAGCAGCCAGGACAGGGGTTGGCAGCAGTACTTC. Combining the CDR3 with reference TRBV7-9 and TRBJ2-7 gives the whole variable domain DTGVSQNPRHKITKRGQNVTFRCDPISEHNRLYWYRQTLGQGPEFLTYFQNEAQLEKSRLLSDRFSAERPKGSFSTLEIQRTEQGDSAMYLCASSQDRGWQQYFGPGTRLTVT.

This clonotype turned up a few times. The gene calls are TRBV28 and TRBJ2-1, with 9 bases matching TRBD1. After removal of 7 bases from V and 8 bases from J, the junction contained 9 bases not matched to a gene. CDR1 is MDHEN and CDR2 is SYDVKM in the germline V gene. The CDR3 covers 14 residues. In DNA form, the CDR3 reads TGTGCCAGCATCCCCGGGACAGGGTCCGATGAGCAGTTCTTC. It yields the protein CASIPGTGSDEQFF.

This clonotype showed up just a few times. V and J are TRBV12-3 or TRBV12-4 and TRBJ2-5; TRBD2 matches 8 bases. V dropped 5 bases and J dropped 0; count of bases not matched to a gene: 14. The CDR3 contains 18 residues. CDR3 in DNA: TGTGCCAGCAGTACTGGGACTAGGGCGATAGGGAACCAAGAGACCCAGTACTTC. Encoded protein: CASSTGTRAIGNQETQYF.

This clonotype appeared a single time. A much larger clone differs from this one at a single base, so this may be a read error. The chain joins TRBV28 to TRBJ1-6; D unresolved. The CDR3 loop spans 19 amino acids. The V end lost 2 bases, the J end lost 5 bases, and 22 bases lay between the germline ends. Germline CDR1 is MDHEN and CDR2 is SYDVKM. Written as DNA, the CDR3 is TGTGCCAGCAGTTTACCCTACCATCAGGTAGGATGGGATAATTCACCCCTCCACTTT. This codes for CASSLPYHQVGWDNSPLHF.

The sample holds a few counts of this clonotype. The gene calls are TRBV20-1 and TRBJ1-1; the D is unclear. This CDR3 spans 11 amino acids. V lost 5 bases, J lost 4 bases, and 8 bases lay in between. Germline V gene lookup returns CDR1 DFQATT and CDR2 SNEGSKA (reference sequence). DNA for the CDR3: TGCAGTGCTTCGGACGCCACTGAAGCTTTCTTT. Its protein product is CSASDATEAFF.